This T cell receptor beta chain was retrieved from a study of cytomegalovirus exposure and HLA in healthy donors. Study-wide points: The classifier reportedly diagnosed cytomegalovirus status with high sensitivity and specificity.

Use of 60 Vbeta and 13 Jbeta primers characterized the PCR. Clones were sequenced by immunoSEQ multiplex PCR, and TCRdb holds only the in-frame ones, with some missing. The sample records about 100,000 clones, 60% to 85% being singletons. This cohort consisted of healthy bone marrow donors. This clone was recorded a few times. Its antigen is not identified. V was clipped by 0 bases and J by 3 bases, with 9 bases between them. Germline CDR1 is LGHNA and CDR2 is YSLEER. The CDR3 extends over 15 amino acids. The receptor's source is a man between 45 and 60 years old in good health and CMV-seropositive. The chain couples TRBV4-3 to TRBJ2-1; no firm D call. Input material: PBMCs. Here the CDR3 reads CASSQDVRLYNEQFF. CDR3 nucleotides: TGCGCCAGCAGCCAAGATGTGCGCCTCTACAATGAGCAGTTCTTC.